These 30 T cell receptor beta chains share one sample of origin, sequenced in a study of early T cells in non-severe SARS-CoV-2 infection. TCRdb redid the calling of the 5' RACE reads with MiXCR, one entry per CDR3 protein. The sample holds about 64,000 distinct CDR3 sequences, 4.9% seen once. Sequenced sample: whole blood. The receptors shown here come from an adult who was a healthcare worker with PCR-confirmed SARS-CoV-2 infection or an uninfected control (not recorded which).

The sample holds a few counts of this clonotype. V and J are TRBV20-1 and TRBJ2-1, with 8 bases aligning to TRBD2. J gave up 7 bases and V 3 bases, and 11 bases lay outside the gene matches. Germline CDR1 and CDR2: DFQATT and SNEGSKA (reference sequence). This CDR3 is 15 amino acids long. The DNA of the CDR3 is TGCAGTGCTAGGCCACCGGGACTAGAAGGTAATGAGCAGTTCTTC. Amino acids: CSARPPGLEGNEQFF.

The sample holds many counts of this clonotype. A read error may account for a junction end that differs from germline. The chain is built from TRBV29-1 and TRBJ2-7, with a weak D call TRBD2 (7 bases). CDR3 length equals 10 residues. The V gene's germline CDR1 is SQVTM and CDR2 ANQGSEA. CDR3 nucleotides: TGCAGCGTTTCACGGCGGGGGCCGTGGTTC. Residues: CSVSRRGPWF.

This clonotype was counted a few times. V usage is TRBV2 and J usage is TRBJ2-1, with unresolved D. The germline V gene has CDR1 SNHLY and CDR2 FYNNEI. The CDR3 has 13 residues. Trimming pared 5 bases from V and 4 bases from J, leaving 9 bases between. The CDR3 DNA follows: TGTGCCAGCAGTATCACCCGATACAATGAGCAGTTCTTC. Protein sequence: CASSITRYNEQFF.

This clonotype was counted at least ten times. The chain couples TRBV10-3 to TRBJ2-7; 8 nucleotides line up with TRBD1. From germline, CDR1 is ENHRY and CDR2 SYGVKD. V was clipped by 5 bases and J by 2 bases; unmatched bases: 17. This CDR3 comprises 18 residues. CDR3 protein: CAISQNPPGDRRTYEQYF. For the CDR3, the DNA is TGTGCCATCAGTCAGAACCCGCCGGGGGACAGGAGGACCTACGAGCAGTACTTC.

The gene calls are TRBV27 and TRBJ2-7, with a possible D match to TRBD2 (6 bases). V shed 1 base and J shed 3 bases, with 13 bases lying between them. Germline-derived CDR1 and CDR2 are MNHEY and SMNVEV (reference sequence). CDR3 length: 15 residues. The CDR3 reads CASSLWGGRGYEQYF. DNA for the CDR3: TGTGCCAGCAGTTTATGGGGAGGCCGGGGCTACGAGCAGTACTTC.

V and J are TRBV30 and TRBJ2-7; D is possibly TRBD2 (6 bases). Looked up from germline, CDR1 is GTSNPN and CDR2 is SVGIG (reference sequence). The CDR3 is 14 amino acids. V lost 1 base, J lost 3 bases, and 13 bases lay in between. The CDR3 sequence is CAWSGMGGGYEQYF. In nucleotides, the CDR3 is TGTGCCTGGAGTGGGATGGGGGGAGGCTACGAGCAGTACTTC.

In this sample, this clonotype turned up many times. This chain connects TRBV7-9 to TRBJ2-1, with 9 bases that match TRBD2. In germline, CDR1 is SEHNR, CDR2 FQNEAQ (reference sequence). V gave up 5 bases and J gave up 5 bases; unmatched junction bases: 7. The CDR3 runs 15 residues. For the CDR3, the DNA is TGTGCCAGCAGCCTTAGCGGGGGTTATGACAATGAGCAGTTCTTC. It is translated as CASSLSGGYDNEQFF.

The CDR3 here is CASRIGTVPPEAFF. CDR3 DNA: TGTGCCAGCAGAATAGGGACGGTCCCCCCTGAAGCTTTCTTT. V is TRBV28 and J is TRBJ1-1, with D possibly being TRBD1 (5 bases). V lost 6 bases and J 6 bases, leaving 17 bases between the germline ends. This CDR3 comprises 14 residues. Germline V gene lookup returns CDR1 MDHEN and CDR2 SYDVKM.

The chain recombines TRBV7-9 with TRBJ1-1; D is ambiguous. In germline, CDR1 is SEHNR, CDR2 FQNEAQ (reference sequence). This CDR3 is built from 13 residues. V dropped 8 bases and J dropped 1 base, with 11 bases sitting between them. The DNA of the CDR3 is TGTGCCAGCGGATCGTGGGAGAACACTGAAGCTTTCTTT. Translating gives CASGSWENTEAFF.

This clonotype was picked up a small number of times. This chain connects TRBV7-2 to TRBJ2-6; D gene ambiguous. Germline lookup yields CDR1 SGHTA and CDR2 FQGNSA. V was trimmed by 5 bases and J by 0 bases, leaving 17 bases between them. This CDR3 has 18 amino acids. The CDR3: CASSPHTIISSGANVLTF. The DNA of the CDR3 is TGTGCCAGCAGCCCCCACACGATTATCAGCTCTGGGGCCAACGTCCTGACTTTC.

The chain joins TRBV9 to TRBJ1-6; D unresolved. The germline CDR1 and CDR2 sequences are SGDLS and YYNGEE. The CDR3 covers 14 residues. V was cut by 2 bases and J by 9 bases, with 12 bases left in between. The CDR3 nucleotides read TGTGCCAGCAGCGTTACAGTATTGGGTTCACCCCTCCACTTT. Its protein product is CASSVTVLGSPLHF.

This clonotype was counted between two and nine times. The chain carries TRBV9 and TRBJ2-1; the D gene is possibly TRBD2 (5 bases). V lost 3 bases to trimming and J lost 12 bases, with 19 bases between them. From germline, CDR1 is SGDLS and CDR2 YYNGEE. There are 14 residues in the CDR3. The CDR3 sequence: CASSARAAGSGQFF. DNA for the CDR3: TGTGCCAGCAGCGCCCGGGCGGCGGGCTCTGGGCAGTTCTTC.

The V gene is TRBV6-6, the J gene TRBJ2-4; D is unresolved. The CDR3 length is 12 residues. The germline CDR1 and CDR2 sequences are MNHNY and SVGAGI (reference sequence). The germline V and J ends were trimmed by 4 bases and 4 bases, with 5 bases remaining between them. CDR3 protein: CASSSSKNIQYF. CDR3 bases: TGTGCCAGCAGTTCATCGAAAAACATTCAGTACTTC.

The table lists this clonotype with many counts. The chain is built from TRBV4-2 and TRBJ2-7; maybe TRBD2 (5 bases). Germline-derived CDR1 and CDR2 are LGHNA and YNFKEQ. The CDR3 is 15 amino acids. The V end lost 1 base, the J end lost 5 bases, and 15 bases lay between the germline ends. The CDR3 DNA sequence: TGTGCCAGCAGCCAAGTGTTTGGGAGTCGGGACGAGCAGTACTTC. Its protein product is CASSQVFGSRDEQYF.

This clonotype showed up just a few times. This sequence joins TRBV10-3 and TRBJ1-1; 8 bases match TRBD1. Losses at the gene ends were 6 bases for V and 5 bases for J; bases not matched to a gene: 8. This CDR3 has 14 amino acids. Germline values: CDR1 ENHRY, CDR2 SYGVKD. In DNA, the CDR3 is TGTGCCATCAGCTTGACAGGGGAGGGGACTGAAGCTTTCTTT. Encoded protein: CAISLTGEGTEAFF.

The chain combines TRBV20-1 with TRBJ2-7, with TRBD2 identical over 13 bases. Germline-derived CDR1 and CDR2 are DFQATT and SNEGSKA (reference sequence). Trimming removed 3 bases from V and 2 bases from J; junction bases left unmatched: 4. CDR3 length equals 15 residues. CDR3 sequence (DNA): TGCAGTGCTAGCGGACTAGCGGGAGCTACCTACGAGCAGTACTTC. It specifies CSASGLAGATYEQYF.

This clonotype was seen at least ten times. V gene TRBV6-2 or TRBV6-3 combines with J gene TRBJ1-5; 8 nucleotides agree with TRBD1. The CDR3 spans 14 residues. Germline trimming cut 7 bases from V and 2 bases from J; bases unmatched to any gene: 4. The germline gives CDR1 MNHEY, CDR2 SVGEGT. The CDR3 region has the DNA TGTGCCAGCAAAAAGACAGGGGGCAATCAGCCCCAGCATTTT. Its protein product is CASKKTGGNQPQHF.

This clonotype was recorded a few times. This chain joins TRBV4-3 and TRBJ1-6; 7 bases align to TRBD1. J gave up 10 bases and V 0 bases, and 6 bases lay outside the gene matches. The CDR3 is made up of 15 amino acids. CDR1 and CDR2 from the germline V gene are LGHNA and YSLEER. The CDR3 DNA reads as TGCGCCAGCAGCCAAGATGACCGGGACAGATCACCCCTCCACTTT. This codes for CASSQDDRDRSPLHF.

This chain connects TRBV13 to TRBJ2-3, with D perhaps given as TRBD1 or TRBD2 (5 bases each). Looked up from germline, CDR1 is PRHDT and CDR2 is FYEKMQ (reference sequence). The length of the CDR3 is 15 residues. Deletions cut 6 bases from V and 2 bases from J, with 15 bases between. CDR3 sequence: CASRGEWRATDTQYF. CDR3 nucleotides: TGTGCCAGCAGGGGGGAATGGCGGGCCACAGATACGCAGTATTTT.

In its sample, this clonotype was seen many times. The CDR3 sequence: CASSYHKRVTGELFF. The CDR3 DNA is TGTGCCAGCAGCTATCACAAGCGGGTCACCGGGGAGCTGTTTTTT. The rearrangement joins TRBV7-2 to TRBJ2-2; D is perhaps TRBD2 (6 bases). V dropped 4 bases and J dropped 4 bases, with 13 bases sitting between them. The CDR3 extends over 15 amino acids. Per germline, CDR1 SGHTA and CDR2 FQGNSA.

This clonotype was counted ten times or more. V and J are TRBV9 and TRBJ1-2; the D is unclear. CDR1 and CDR2 (germline): SGDLS, YYNGEE. The CDR3 is 13 amino acids. With 0 bases removed from V and 2 bases from J, the gap between germline ends came to 5 bases. CDR3 loop: CASSVARNYGYTF. CDR3 sequence (DNA): TGTGCCAGCAGCGTAGCAAGGAACTATGGCTACACCTTC.

This clonotype was observed many times. The gene calls are TRBV11-2 and TRBJ1-1, with TRBD1 as a possible D gene (5 bases). From germline, CDR1 is SGHAT and CDR2 FQNNGV. The CDR3 is 16 residues long. Trimming took off 1 base at V and 6 bases at J, with 18 bases between the two ends. The DNA of the CDR3 is TGTGCCAGCAGCTTAGTAGGTGGGCAGGGCTCCGCTGAAGCTTTCTTT. It is translated as CASSLVGGQGSAEAFF.

The V gene is TRBV14, the J gene TRBJ1-1; 8 bases are a match to TRBD1. Germline V gene sequence: CDR1 SGHDN, CDR2 FVKESK. This CDR3 contains 13 residues. The J segment lost 4 bases and the V segment lost 4 bases, leaving 2 bases of the junction unmatched. This CDR3 is CASSLGQGTEAFF. The CDR3 DNA is TGTGCCAGCAGCCTCGGACAGGGCACTGAAGCTTTCTTT.

This clonotype was counted at least ten times. V gene TRBV11-2 combines with J gene TRBJ2-2; TRBD1 matches 11 bases. Germline CDR1 reads SGHAT; CDR2 reads FQNNGV. The CDR3 loop spans 18 amino acids. Trimming cost V 1 base and J 6 bases; bases outside gene matches: 10. CDR3 loop: CASSLGFGQGASSGELFF. The CDR3 DNA is TGTGCCAGCAGCTTAGGATTCGGACAGGGGGCGTCGTCCGGGGAGCTGTTTTTT.

This clonotype was seen only a few times. The rearrangement links TRBV28 to TRBJ2-5, with 9 bases aligning to TRBD1. J gave up 5 bases and V 7 bases, and 8 bases lay outside the gene matches. The germline V gene has CDR1 MDHEN and CDR2 SYDVKM. This CDR3 has 14 amino acids. CDR3: CASNPTGGAETQYF. The CDR3 DNA follows: TGTGCCAGCAATCCTACAGGGGGCGCGGAGACCCAGTACTTC.

The chain links TRBV12-3 or TRBV12-4 to TRBJ2-1; D might be TRBD1 (6 bases). V shed 3 bases and J shed 5 bases, with 11 bases lying between them. The CDR3 runs to 14 residues. The DNA of the CDR3 is TGTGCCAGCAGTTTGTTTGGGACAAACAATGAGCAGTTCTTC. It yields the protein CASSLFGTNNEQFF.

This clonotype was observed many times. V usage is TRBV4-1 and J usage is TRBJ2-1; D call uncertain. This CDR3 spans 16 amino acids. From germline, CDR1 is MGHRA and CDR2 YSYEKL. Trimming took off 0 bases at V and 0 bases at J, with 9 bases between the two ends. The CDR3 spells CASSQEPTRSYNEQFF. The CDR3 DNA sequence: TGCGCCAGCAGCCAAGAACCCACCCGCTCCTACAATGAGCAGTTCTTC.

This clonotype was found many times. This chain connects TRBV20-1 to TRBJ2-7, with D maybe TRBD2 (6 bases). Germline lookup yields CDR1 DFQATT and CDR2 SNEGSKA (reference sequence). V was clipped by 4 bases and J by 3 bases, with 19 bases between them. The CDR3 consists of 15 residues. The CDR3 sequence: CSAKEEGNYHYEQYF. In nucleotides, the CDR3 is TGCAGTGCTAAGGAGGAGGGGAACTATCACTACGAGCAGTACTTC.

This clonotype was seen many times. The V gene is TRBV6-1, the J gene TRBJ2-7, with a possible D match to TRBD1 (5 bases). There are 13 residues in the CDR3. The V gene lost 4 bases and the J gene lost 4 bases, with 11 bases spanning the gap. Per the germline V gene, CDR1 is MNHNS and CDR2 is SASEGT. The CDR3 here is CASSVGRDYEQYF. The CDR3 DNA reads as TGTGCCAGCAGTGTCGGCAGGGATTACGAGCAGTACTTC.

This chain connects TRBV29-1 to TRBJ1-2; D is uncertain. Germline V gene sequence: CDR1 SQVTM, CDR2 ANQGSEA. The V and J ends lost 0 bases and 4 bases respectively, with 9 bases between them. CDR3 length: 13 residues. CDR3: CSVEDASLYGYTF. DNA of the CDR3: TGCAGCGTTGAAGACGCGAGCCTCTATGGCTACACCTTC.